The 4 T cell receptor beta chains below come from one sample, sequenced in a study of vaccination and CD4 T cells after COVID-19. What these receptors recognize is not known. Treatment described: roughly 10-day PBMC culture with coronavirus spike peptide pools or control peptides (ViraFEST assay). Sequencing of cultured CD4+ T cell DNA used the Oncomine TCR Beta short-read assay. Each CDR3 protein is one row after TCRdb ran MiXCR on the PCR reads. The table includes 10,000 to 15,000 distinct CDR3 sequences, approximately 52% detected once. The sequenced sample consisted of CD4+ T cells from blood, cultured in vitro. All receptors come from a human donor who had recovered from COVID-19.

This chain connects TRBV7-2 to TRBJ1-1; D is unresolved. The V gene lost 2 bases and the J gene lost 10 bases, with 11 bases spanning the gap. Looked up from germline, CDR1 is SGHTA and CDR2 is FQGNSA. The CDR3 contains 12 residues. Written as DNA, the CDR3 is TGTGCCAGCAGCTTACCCAGTGGGGTAGCTTTCTTT. It yields the protein CASSLPSGVAFF.

V usage is TRBV20-1 and J usage is TRBJ2-7; D possibly corresponds to TRBD1 (6 bases). This CDR3 is 14 amino acids long. Between the trimmed V and J ends, which lost 2 bases and 1 base, there was a span of 12 bases. Germline V gene lookup returns CDR1 DFQATT and CDR2 SNEGSKA (reference sequence). The CDR3, as DNA: TGCAGTGCTAGACGGGACATAACTTCCTACGAGCAGTACTTC. It yields the protein CSARRDITSYEQYF.

The chain recombines TRBV25-1 with TRBJ1-1; possible D gene TRBD1, 5 bases. CDR1 is MGHDK and CDR2 is SYGVNS in the germline V gene. This CDR3 is 14 amino acids long. The ends were cut back, 4 bases at V and 6 bases at J, with 15 bases in the middle. The CDR3 DNA reads TGTGCCAGCAGTGCCGCAGGGAAAGTGGCTGAAGCTTTCTTT. Protein sequence: CASSAAGKVAEAFF.

A few counts support this clonotype. This rearrangement joins TRBV12-3 or TRBV12-4 to TRBJ1-2, with TRBD1 identical over 10 bases. The V gene end was trimmed by 6 bases and the J gene end by 5 bases; junction bases not matched to a gene: 15. The CDR3 runs 17 residues. CDR3 sequence reads: CASSSGTGVGEVYGYTF. For the CDR3, the DNA is TGTGCCAGCAGCTCCGGGACAGGGGTAGGCGAGGTTTATGGCTACACCTTC.